The source of this T cell receptor (beta chain) is a study of beta chain features in type 1 diabetes. Study observations and caveats: Among patients with Type 1 diabetes, TCRB CDR3s were moderately but significantly shorter in every one of the four CD4+ subsets.

V lost 1 base and J lost 3; bases outside the gene matches: 3. In germline, CDR1 is SEHNR, CDR2 FQNEAQ (reference sequence). This CDR3 comprises 15 residues. As regards this clone: Antigen specificity is unknown.

The isolated RNA, all of it, was reverse transcribed, so expressed TCRB transcripts were what got sequenced. An average around 3.3 million reads came from naive, central memory and regulatory T cell samples. The repertoire was sequenced with immunoSEQ multiplex PCR; TCRdb's copy has only in-frame clones and lacks some. The sample records 160,000 or so clones, about 10% being singletons. The sequence was obtained from a woman aged 30 to 39 with type 1 diabetes. The sample comprised central memory CD4+ T cells from blood. This sequence joins TRBV7-9 and TRBJ2-3; 8 nucleotides agree with TRBD2. The CDR3 coding sequence is TGTGCCAGCAGCTTAGTACTAGCGGAAACAGATACGCAGTATTTT. Amino acids: CASSLVLAETDTQYF.